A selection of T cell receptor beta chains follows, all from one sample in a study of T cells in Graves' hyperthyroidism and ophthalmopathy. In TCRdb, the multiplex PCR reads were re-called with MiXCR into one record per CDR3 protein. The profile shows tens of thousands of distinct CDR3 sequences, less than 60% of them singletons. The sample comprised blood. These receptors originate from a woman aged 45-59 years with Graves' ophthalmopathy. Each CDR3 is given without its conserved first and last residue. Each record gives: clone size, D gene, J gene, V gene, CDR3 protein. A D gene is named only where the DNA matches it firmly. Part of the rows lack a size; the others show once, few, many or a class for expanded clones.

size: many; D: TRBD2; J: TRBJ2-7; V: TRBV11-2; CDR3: ASSFSGGLSYEQY
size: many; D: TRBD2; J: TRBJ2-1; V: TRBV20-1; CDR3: SASTGLAGGNEQF
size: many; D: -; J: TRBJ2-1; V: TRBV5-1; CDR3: ASGSSYNEQF
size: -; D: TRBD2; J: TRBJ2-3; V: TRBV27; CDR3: DSSSASGGPSSTDTQY
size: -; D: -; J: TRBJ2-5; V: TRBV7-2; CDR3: ASSPRSPGLQETQY
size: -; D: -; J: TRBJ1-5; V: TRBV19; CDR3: ASSTTWSNQPQH
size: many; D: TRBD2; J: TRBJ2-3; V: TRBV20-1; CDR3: SARDSEREAIDTQY
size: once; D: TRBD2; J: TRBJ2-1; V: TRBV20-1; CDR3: SARDPSGRVEF
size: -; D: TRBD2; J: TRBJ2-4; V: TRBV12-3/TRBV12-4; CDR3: ASSAGGGGKNIQY
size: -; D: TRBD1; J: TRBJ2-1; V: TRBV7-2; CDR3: ASSSQGSHNEQF
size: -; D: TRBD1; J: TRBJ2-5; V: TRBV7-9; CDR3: ASSSAKTGAPETQY
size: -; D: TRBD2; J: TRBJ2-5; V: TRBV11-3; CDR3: ASSLAPGLAGQETQY
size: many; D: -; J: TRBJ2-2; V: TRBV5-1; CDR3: ASSTTSFGELF
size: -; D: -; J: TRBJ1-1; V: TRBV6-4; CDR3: ASSDGVGVGEAF
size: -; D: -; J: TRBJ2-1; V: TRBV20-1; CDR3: SAETMLRDEQL
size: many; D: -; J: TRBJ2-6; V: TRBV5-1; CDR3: ASSGGGGGSGANVLT
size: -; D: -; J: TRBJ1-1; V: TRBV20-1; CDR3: SARKTSGGF
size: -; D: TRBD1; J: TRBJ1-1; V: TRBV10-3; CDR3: AISGQGQAGPEAF
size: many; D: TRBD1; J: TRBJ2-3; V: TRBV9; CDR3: ASSADQTGGTDTQY
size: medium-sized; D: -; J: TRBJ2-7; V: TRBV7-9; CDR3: ASSLGTYEQY
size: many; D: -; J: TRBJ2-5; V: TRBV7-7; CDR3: ASSLSGQAAQETQY
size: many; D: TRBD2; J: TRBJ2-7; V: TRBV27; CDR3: ASSLGTSFEQY
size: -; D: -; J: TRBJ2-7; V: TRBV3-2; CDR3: ASSQDSSGRYEQY
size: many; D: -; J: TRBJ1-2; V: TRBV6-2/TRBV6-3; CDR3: ASSYSSRTNYGYT
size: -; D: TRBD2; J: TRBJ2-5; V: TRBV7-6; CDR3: ASRPTGTSGGGWLKETQY
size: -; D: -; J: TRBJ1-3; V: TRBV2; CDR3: ASSTGAGSGNTIC
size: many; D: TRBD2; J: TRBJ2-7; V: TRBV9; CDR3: ASSVDLGLAGDEQY
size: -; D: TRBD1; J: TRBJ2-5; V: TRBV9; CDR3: ASQGQGETQY
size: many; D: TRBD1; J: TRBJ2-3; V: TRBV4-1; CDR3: ASSPLWAGGADTQY
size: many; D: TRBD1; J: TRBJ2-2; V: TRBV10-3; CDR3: ATRQGPTGELF
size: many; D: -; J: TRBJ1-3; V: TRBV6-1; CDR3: ASSGTTRVFGNTIY
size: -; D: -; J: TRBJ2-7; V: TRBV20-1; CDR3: SVRTVPYEQY
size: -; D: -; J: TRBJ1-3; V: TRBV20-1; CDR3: SARETRRLNTIY
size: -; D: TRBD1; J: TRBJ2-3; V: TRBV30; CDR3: AYTQGNEADTQY
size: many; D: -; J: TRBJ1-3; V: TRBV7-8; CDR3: ASSIAAGNTIY
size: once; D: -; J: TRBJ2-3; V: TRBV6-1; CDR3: ASSGFGRATQY
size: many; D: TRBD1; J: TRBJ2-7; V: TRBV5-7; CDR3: ASSLVGTGESHEQY
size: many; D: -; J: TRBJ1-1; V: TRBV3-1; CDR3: ASSPTPDTEAF
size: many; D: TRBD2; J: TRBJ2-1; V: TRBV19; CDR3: ASSKMTSGVNNEQF
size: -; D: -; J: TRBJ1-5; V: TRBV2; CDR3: ASSPLQGMGYGNQPQH
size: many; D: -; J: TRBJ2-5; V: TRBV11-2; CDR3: ASSLAGRGATQY
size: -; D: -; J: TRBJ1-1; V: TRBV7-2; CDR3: ASSLDSGSYNEAF
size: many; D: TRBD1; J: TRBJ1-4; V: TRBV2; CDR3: ASSRRGRATNEKLF
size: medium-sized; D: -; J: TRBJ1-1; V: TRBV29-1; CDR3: SVVDTEAF
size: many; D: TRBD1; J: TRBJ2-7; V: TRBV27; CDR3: ASSPGQSPSYEQY
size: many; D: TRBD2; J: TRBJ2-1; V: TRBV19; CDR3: ASSRPGLAGAYNEQF
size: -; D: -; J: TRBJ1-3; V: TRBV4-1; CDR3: ASSQDSALHDEISGNTIY
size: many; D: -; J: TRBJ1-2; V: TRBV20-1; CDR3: SASPAGGLSPGYT